The 30 T cell receptor beta chains below were found in one sample sequenced in a study of blood T cell repertoires in COVID-19. Repertoires were generated with immunoSEQ multiplex PCR, while TCRdb's copy carries only in-frame clones and drops some. The table lists approximately 160,000 clones, less than 90% of them singletons. Sequenced: PBMCs or T cells enriched from blood (not recorded which). The receptors derive from a woman aged 45-65 years who had recovered from COVID-19.

The rearrangement links TRBV19 to TRBJ2-1; D remains unclear. The CDR3 spans 15 residues. V lost 2 bases, J lost 1 base, and 9 bases lay in between. Germline loops: CDR1 LNHDA, CDR2 SQIVND (reference sequence). The CDR3: CASSISQDSYNEQFF. The CDR3 DNA follows: TGTGCCAGTAGTATATCTCAGGATTCCTACAATGAGCAGTTCTTC.

The V call is TRBV2, the J call TRBJ2-1, with 12 bases that match TRBD2. Germline V gene data show CDR1 as SNHLY and CDR2 as FYNNEI. This CDR3 is built from 16 residues. V was clipped by 3 bases and J by 5 bases; unmatched bases: 5. The DNA of the CDR3 is TGTGCCAGCAGTGATGTCGGACTAGCGGGACACAATGAGCAGTTCTTC. This translates into CASSDVGLAGHNEQFF.

The chain has TRBV28 and TRBJ2-7, with a weak D call TRBD2 (6 bases). Deletions cut 7 bases from V and 2 bases from J, with 18 bases between. Germline CDR1 and CDR2: MDHEN and SYDVKM. This CDR3 is built from 15 residues. CDR3: CASISSGVNAYEQYF. The CDR3 DNA reads as TGTGCCAGCATTTCCTCGGGGGTCAACGCCTACGAGCAGTACTTC. Full variable domain (rest looked up from reference TRBV28 and TRBJ2-7): DVKVTQSSRYLVKRTGEKVFLECVQDMDHENMFWYRQDPGLGLRLIYFSYDVKMKEKGDIPEGYSVSREKKERFSLILESASTNQTSMYLCASISSGVNAYEQYFGPGTRLTVT.

The chain uses TRBV3-1 (or the pseudogene TRBV3-2) and TRBJ2-5; TRBD2 aligns across 8 bases. V lost 10 bases to trimming and J lost 2 bases; unmatched junction nucleotides: 15. Per germline, CDR1 LGHDT and CDR2 YNNKEL (reference sequence). The CDR3 is 16 amino acids. Here the CDR3 reads CATSPRSGRVQETQYF. Here the CDR3 DNA reads TGTGCCACCTCCCCAAGGAGCGGGAGAGTGCAAGAGACCCAGTACTTC.

This chain uses TRBV19 with TRBJ2-7; 7 positions agree with TRBD2. CDR1 is LNHDA, CDR2 SQIVND, per germline (reference sequence). The trim removed 0 bases at V and 5 bases at J, leaving 4 bases unmatched. CDR3 length: 14 amino acids. The CDR3 DNA reads as TGTGCCAGTAGTATAGACCAGGCGGGAGACGAGCAGTACTTC. It yields the protein CASSIDQAGDEQYF.

The rearrangement links TRBV7-9 to TRBJ1-3; unclear D gene. The CDR3 runs 15 residues. The germline CDR1 and CDR2 sequences are SEHNR and FQNEAQ (reference sequence). V was cut by 5 bases and J by 3 bases, with 14 bases left in between. The CDR3 DNA follows: TGTGCCAGCAGCCCGTTTACAGTAGGTGGAAACACCATATATTTT. Protein: CASSPFTVGGNTIYF.

The CDR3 is CASSSLGGASANYGYTF. The CDR3 DNA reads TGTGCCAGCAGCTCCCTAGGGGGGGCCTCAGCTAACTATGGCTACACCTTC. The rearrangement uses TRBV7-9 and TRBJ1-2, with D possibly matching TRBD1 (6 bases). CDR1 and CDR2 (germline): SEHNR, FQNEAQ (reference sequence). This CDR3 region has 17 residues. Trimming took off 4 bases at V and 0 bases at J, with 18 bases between the two ends.

In its sample, this clone was seen once. The V and J genes are TRBV5-8 and TRBJ1-3; a possible D gene is TRBD1 (6 bases). Germline assignment: CDR1 SGHTS and CDR2 YDEGEE. Trimming removed 4 bases at V and 0 bases at J, with 17 bases between. CDR3 length equals 17 residues. This chain's CDR3 is CASSPTGQRGSGNTIYF. The DNA of the CDR3 is TGTGCCAGCAGCCCGACCGGACAGCGTGGCTCTGGAAACACCATATATTTT. Full variable domain (missing parts from reference TRBV5-8 and TRBJ1-3): EAGVTQSPTHLIKTRGQQATLRCSPISGHTSVYWYQQALGLGLQFLLWYDEGEERNRGNFPPRFSGRQFPNYSSELNVNALELEDSALYLCASSPTGQRGSGNTIYFGEGSWLTVV.

The count of this clone is one. V and J are TRBV5-6 and TRBJ2-5; D may be TRBD1 (6 bases). The CDR3 spans 15 residues. V lost 4 bases and J 1 base, leaving 14 bases between the germline ends. Germline CDR1 and CDR2: SGHDT and YYEEEE. DNA for the CDR3: TGTGCCAGCAGCCGTGACAGGCGTGCCCAAGAGACCCAGTACTTC. As protein: CASSRDRRAQETQYF.

The rearrangement joins TRBV7-9 to TRBJ2-2; 9 positions agree with TRBD1. J was trimmed by 7 bases and V by 6 bases; bases with no gene match: 9. This CDR3 is built from 15 residues. In germline, CDR1 is SEHNR, CDR2 FQNEAQ (reference sequence). Here the CDR3 reads CASRNTGGGNGELFF. The CDR3, as DNA: TGTGCCAGCAGGAACACAGGGGGCGGGAACGGGGAGCTGTTTTTT. The variable domain in full, completed from reference TRBV7-9 and TRBJ2-2, reads DTGVSQNPRHKITKRGQNVTFRCDPISEHNRLYWYRQTLGQGPEFLTYFQNEAQLEKSRLLSDRFSAERPKGSFSTLEIQRTEQGDSAMYLCASRNTGGGNGELFFGEGSRLTVL.

The rearrangement joins TRBV18 to TRBJ2-7; possible D gene TRBD2, 7 bases. Germline-derived CDR1 and CDR2 are KGHSH and LQKENI. This CDR3 has 13 amino acids. Deletions cut 4 bases from V and 3 bases from J, with 10 bases between. Here the CDR3 DNA reads TGTGCCAGCTCACAAGGGGGGGGCTACGAGCAGTACTTC. Protein sequence: CASSQGGGYEQYF.

The CDR3 reads CAILRDITQYF. CDR3 DNA sequence: TGTGCCATACTCCGGGACATTACGCAGTATTTT. The gene calls are TRBV2 and TRBJ2-3; the D gene is possibly TRBD1 (6 bases). V was cut by 10 bases and J by 8 bases, with 13 bases left in between. The germline CDR1 and CDR2 sequences are SNHLY and FYNNEI. This CDR3 has 11 residues.

The genes are TRBV7-3 and TRBJ2-1; 8 bases are shared with TRBD1. V lost 4 bases and J lost 10; bases outside the gene matches: 3. Germline-derived CDR1 and CDR2 are SGHTA and FQGTGA. The CDR3 covers 12 residues. CDR3 in amino acids: CASSSRQGEQFF. The CDR3 bases are TGTGCCAGCAGCTCCCGACAGGGGGAGCAGTTCTTC.

This chain uses TRBV18 with TRBJ1-3, with TRBD1 identical over 8 bases. V shed 3 bases, J shed 2 bases, and the junction held 15 bases outside the gene matches. Germline values: CDR1 KGHSH, CDR2 LQKENI. The CDR3 runs 19 residues. The CDR3 sequence: CASSPRITGQGTAGNTIYF. Here the CDR3 DNA reads TGTGCCAGCTCACCCCGTATAACAGGACAGGGAACCGCTGGAAACACCATATATTTT. Variable domain in full (rest from reference TRBV18 and TRBJ1-3): NAGVMQNPRHLVRRRGQEARLRCSPMKGHSHVYWYRQLPEEGLKFMVYLQKENIIDESGMPKERFSAEFPKEGPSILRIQQVVRGDSAAYFCASSPRITGQGTAGNTIYFGEGSWLTVV.

The J gene is TRBJ2-6, the V gene TRBV27; D might be TRBD1 (6 bases). The CDR3 extends over 18 amino acids. V shed 3 bases and J shed 2 bases, with 17 bases lying between them. CDR1 and CDR2 from the germline V gene are MNHEY and SMNVEV (reference sequence). In DNA form, the CDR3 reads TGTGCCAGCAGTTTTCGAAGGGGGTTAGACGCTGGGGCCAACGTCCTGACTTTC. Protein: CASSFRRGLDAGANVLTF.

The chain couples TRBV28 to TRBJ2-7; 9 bases align to TRBD1. CDR1 MDHEN and CDR2 SYDVKM come from the germline V gene. The CDR3 has 16 residues. V dropped 5 bases and J dropped 7; count of bases not matched to a gene: 15. The CDR3 is CASSPIEANRGREQYF. Written as DNA, the CDR3 is TGTGCCAGCAGTCCCATAGAGGCGAACAGGGGGCGGGAGCAGTACTTC.

The sample holds a few counts of this clone. This chain uses TRBV30 with TRBJ2-7, with D unresolved. V was cut by 5 bases and J by 0 bases, with 8 bases left in between. Germline assignment: CDR1 GTSNPN and CDR2 SVGIG (reference sequence). This CDR3 is 12 amino acids long. The CDR3 spells CAWSQSSYEQYF. CDR3 in DNA: TGTGCCTGGTCACAGAGCTCCTACGAGCAGTACTTC.

The rearrangement joins TRBV5-4 to TRBJ2-5; D ambiguous. This CDR3 contains 14 residues. CDR1 is SGHNT, CDR2 YYREEE, per germline (reference sequence). Trimming shortened V by 0 bases and J by 1 base, and 7 bases separated the two germline ends. The CDR3 loop is CASSLDPVQETQYF. CDR3 in DNA: TGTGCCAGCAGCTTGGATCCAGTCCAAGAGACCCAGTACTTC.

This chain joins TRBV6-5 and TRBJ1-1; 9 bases agree with TRBD1. The CDR3 is 14 amino acids. V was clipped by 8 bases and J by 3 bases; unmatched bases: 7. Germline V gene sequence: CDR1 MNHEY, CDR2 SVGAGI. CDR3 sequence (DNA): TGTGCCAGCTTGGACAGGGGTAGGGACACTGAAGCTTTCTTT. Encoded protein: CASLDRGRDTEAFF.

V gene TRBV19 combines with J gene TRBJ1-6; D might be TRBD1 (5 bases). Germline CDR1 reads LNHDA; CDR2 reads SQIVND (reference sequence). V was pared by 3 bases and J by 14 bases, with 8 bases between. There are 11 residues in the CDR3. Written as DNA, the CDR3 is TGTGCCAGTAGTATGGCAGGGTCCCTCCACTTT. This translates into CASSMAGSLHF.

The chain links TRBV7-2 to TRBJ2-1; 9 bases map to TRBD2. Germline loops: CDR1 SGHTA, CDR2 FQGNSA. J gave up 9 bases and V 7 bases, and 13 bases lay outside the gene matches. This CDR3 has 15 residues. CDR3 in amino acids: CASTPLGGRASEQFF. CDR3 in DNA: TGTGCCAGCACCCCCCTGGGCGGGAGGGCCTCTGAGCAGTTCTTC.

This clone occurred once. The rearrangement joins TRBV18 to TRBJ1-6, with TRBD1 matching over 8 bases. The V gene end was trimmed by 2 bases and the J gene end by 10 bases; junction bases not matched to a gene: 13. There are 17 residues in the CDR3. The germline gives CDR1 KGHSH, CDR2 LQKENI. The CDR3 DNA follows: TGTGCCAGCTCACCATTGGACAGGGCCTCGGGTATATCACCCCTCCACTTT. Residues: CASSPLDRASGISPLHF.

The chain employs TRBV29-1 and TRBJ1-1, with D possibly matching TRBD1 (5 bases). Germline CDR1 reads SQVTM; CDR2 reads ANQGSEA. CDR3 length equals 14 residues. Trimming shortened V by 5 bases and J by 4 bases, and 17 bases separated the two germline ends. CDR3 DNA: TGCAGCGTTCTGATCGGGGGGTTTTCCACTGAAGCTTTCTTT. Amino acid sequence: CSVLIGGFSTEAFF.

In this sample, this clone is large. The CDR3 protein is CAWSLVRGRGETQYF. CDR3 coding DNA: TGTGCCTGGAGTCTTGTCAGGGGGCGCGGGGAGACCCAGTACTTC. The chain couples TRBV30 to TRBJ2-5, with 8 positions matching TRBD1. Trimming took 2 bases from V and 5 from J; bases not matched to a gene: 10. Germline loops: CDR1 GTSNPN, CDR2 SVGIG (reference sequence). This CDR3 comprises 15 residues.

This clone has a single count. The CDR3 loop reads CASRQGSNQPQHF. CDR3 DNA sequence: TGTGCCAGCCGACAGGGGAGCAATCAGCCCCAGCATTTT. The chain links TRBV27 to TRBJ1-5; TRBD1 agrees at 8 bases. Germline V gene data show CDR1 as MNHEY and CDR2 as SMNVEV (reference sequence). The CDR3 is 13 residues long. Losses at the gene ends were 8 bases for V and 1 base for J; bases not matched to a gene: 1.

V gene TRBV6-5 combines with J gene TRBJ1-1, with 7 bases lining up with TRBD1. The CDR3 totals 14 residues. After removal of 6 bases from V and 1 base from J, the junction contained 5 bases not matched to a gene. Germline-derived CDR1 and CDR2 are MNHEY and SVGAGI. CDR3 DNA: TGTGCCAGCAGACGGGACAGCGGGAACACTGAAGCTTTCTTT. It codes for CASRRDSGNTEAFF.

The chain has TRBV5-1 and TRBJ1-1; maybe TRBD1 (6 bases). The germline CDR1 and CDR2 sequences are SGHRS and YFSETQ. The CDR3 contains 14 residues. Trimming pared 4 bases from V and 2 bases from J, leaving 12 bases between. The CDR3 here is CASSVMTGNTEAFF. Written as DNA, the CDR3 is TGCGCCAGCAGCGTCATGACAGGAAACACTGAAGCTTTCTTT.

The count of this clone is one. The gene calls are TRBV6-2 or TRBV6-3 and TRBJ2-1, with TRBD2 matching 10 bases. This CDR3 comprises 16 residues. Looked up from germline, CDR1 is MNHEY and CDR2 is SVGEGT. V trimming: 4 bases; J trimming: 9 bases; junction bases outside the gene matches: 12. As DNA, the CDR3 is TGTGCCAGCAGTTCAGGGCTAGCGGGGGTATACGGTGAGCAGTTCTTC. Its protein is CASSSGLAGVYGEQFF.

This chain uses TRBV7-2 with TRBJ1-1, with D hard to call. V was shortened by 3 bases and J by 4 bases, with 12 bases between the two germline ends. Germline lookup yields CDR1 SGHTA and CDR2 FQGNSA. The CDR3 has 14 residues. The CDR3 is CASSFWGAGTEAFF. The DNA for the CDR3 is TGTGCCAGCAGCTTTTGGGGAGCCGGCACTGAAGCTTTCTTT.

This chain connects TRBV11-2 to TRBJ2-7, with 9 bases matching TRBD2. The germline CDR1 and CDR2 sequences are SGHAT and FQNNGV. The length of the CDR3 is 15 residues. V lost 2 bases to trimming and J lost 7 bases; unmatched junction nucleotides: 9. CDR3 region: CASSLRAGGPGEQYF. The CDR3, as DNA: TGTGCCAGCAGCTTAAGAGCGGGAGGACCGGGGGAGCAGTACTTC.